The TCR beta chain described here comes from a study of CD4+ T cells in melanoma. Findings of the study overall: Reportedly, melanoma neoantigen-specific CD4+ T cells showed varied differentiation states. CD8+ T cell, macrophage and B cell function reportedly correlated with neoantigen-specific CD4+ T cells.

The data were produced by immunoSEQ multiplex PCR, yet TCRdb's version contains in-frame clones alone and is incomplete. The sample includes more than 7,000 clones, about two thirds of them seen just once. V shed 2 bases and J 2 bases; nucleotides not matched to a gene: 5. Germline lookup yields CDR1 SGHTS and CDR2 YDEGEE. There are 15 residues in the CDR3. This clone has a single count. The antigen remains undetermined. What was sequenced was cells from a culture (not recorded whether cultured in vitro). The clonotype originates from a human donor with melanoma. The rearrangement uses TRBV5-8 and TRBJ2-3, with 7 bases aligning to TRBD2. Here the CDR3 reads CASSLPSGDTDTQYF. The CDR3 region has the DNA TGTGCCAGCAGCTTACCGAGCGGGGACACAGATACGCAGTATTTT.